Sequencing of this TCR beta chain was carried out in a study of blood T cell repertoires in COVID-19. Study-level information: Samples taken during acute and convalescent COVID-19 were collected in the United States, Italy and Spain.

This CDR3 is 15 amino acids long. CDR1 and CDR2 from the germline V gene are SQVTM and ANQGSEA. V was cut by 4 bases and J by 0 bases, with 15 bases left in between. In the original workflow: Researchers report that nucleated cell counts were estimated from reference gene primer amplification. The assay was immunoSEQ multiplex PCR, and TCRdb's table has in-frame clones only and misses some. V and J calls and clone size are as listed in that table; D and trimming were resolved from the DNA. The sample has over 25,000 clones, almost 90% seen once. Sequencing used peripheral blood. The V gene is TRBV29-1, the J gene TRBJ1-2, with a tentative D call TRBD1 (6 bases). The receptor was derived from a man aged 70-80 years with acute or convalescent COVID-19. CDR3 DNA: TGCAGCGTTGTCCCCGGGGACACAGCTAACTATGGCTACACCTTC. Its translation is CSVVPGDTANYGYTF. Supplemented by reference TRBV29-1 and TRBJ1-2, the full variable domain reads SAVISQKPSRDICQRGTSLTIQCQVDSQVTMMFWYRQQPGQSLTLIATANQGSEATYESGFVIDKFPISRPNLTFSTLTVSNMSPEDSSIYLCSVVPGDTANYGYTFGSGTRLTVV.